The clone carrying this T cell receptor (beta chain) was counted a few times. Its antigen is unidentified. This CDR3 has 17 amino acids. CDR1 and CDR2 from the germline V gene are MNHNS and SASEGT. J gave up 6 bases and V 4 bases, and 14 bases lay outside the gene matches. Investigators reverse transcribed all isolated RNA, so they sequenced expressed TCRB transcripts. Profiling relied on immunoSEQ multiplex PCR, and the TCRdb table lists in-frame clones only, not all of them. This sample has almost 350,000 clones, with approximately 10% found just once. The sample is drawn from a study of beta chain features in type 1 diabetes. Study-level findings and limits: Within each of all four CD4+ subsets, Type 1 diabetes patients had TCRB CDR3s that were moderately but significantly shorter.

The clonotype originates from a man aged 30 to 45 with type 1 diabetes. J is TRBJ2-2 and V is TRBV6-1; 7 nucleotides align to TRBD2. The material sequenced was central memory CD4+ T cells from blood. The CDR3 loop is CASSVLASGATAGELFF. CDR3 DNA: TGTGCCAGCAGTGTGCTTGCTAGCGGCGCTACAGCCGGGGAGCTGTTTTTT.